What follows is one T cell receptor (beta chain) and its context. The antigen is unknown. 5'RACE primed from the constant segment yielded TCR alpha and TCR beta cDNA libraries bearing sample barcodes and UMIs. MiXCR was run by TCRdb on the 5' RACE reads, yielding one entry per CDR3 protein. The sample carries 540,000 or so distinct CDR3 sequences, roughly 20% recorded once. Looked up from germline, CDR1 is MNHEY and CDR2 is SVGAGI. J was trimmed by 2 bases and V by 6 bases; bases with no gene match: 12. This CDR3 comprises 16 residues. This sample was included in a study of T-cell memory formation after mild COVID-19. The study, taken as a whole, reports: CD4+ bias marked clones expanding day 15 to 37, unlike balanced contracting clones. Cross-reactive memory apparently joined, as some responding clones appeared in pre-infection memory.

The specimen sequenced was PBMCs or a T cell subset sorted from them (not recorded which). This TCR derives from an adult woman who had mild COVID-19 (a few samples of this study predate the infection). Cell type and time point are not known. The V call is TRBV6-5, the J call TRBJ2-7; TRBD2 matches at 8 bases. The CDR3 DNA follows: TGTGCCAGCAGACAGACTTCGACTAGCGTAACCTACGAGCAGTACTTC. Amino acid sequence: CASRQTSTSVTYEQYF.